The 3 T cell receptor beta chains reported below all come from one sample, sequenced in a study of blood T cell repertoires in COVID-19. Here immunoSEQ multiplex PCR was the method, and the copy in TCRdb shows in-frame clones only, minus some. The profile shows under 95,000 clones, more than 65% of them singletons. Sequencing used peripheral blood. The receptors here all came from a man aged 70 or older with acute or convalescent COVID-19.

The chain couples TRBV6-6 to TRBJ2-3, with 8 bases identical to TRBD2. After removal of 5 bases from V and 3 bases from J, the junction contained 7 bases not matched to a gene. CDR1 and CDR2 (germline): MNHNY, SVGAGI (reference sequence). This CDR3 contains 15 residues. Here the CDR3 DNA reads TGTGCCAGCAGTCCTCGGGGGGGCGGGACAGATACGCAGTATTTT. Translation gives CASSPRGGGTDTQYF.

The chain recombines TRBV7-9 with TRBJ2-7; D is possibly TRBD2 (5 bases). The CDR3 has 15 amino acids. The V and J ends lost 5 bases and 2 bases respectively, with 16 bases between them. Germline CDR1 SEHNR, CDR2 FQNEAQ (reference sequence). The CDR3 region is CASSHDTSRAYEQYF. The CDR3 DNA sequence: TGTGCCAGCAGCCACGACACTAGTCGGGCCTACGAGCAGTACTTC.

The rearrangement joins TRBV15 to TRBJ2-1; TRBD2 matches 8 bases. With V trimmed by 3 bases and J by 0 bases, 7 bases remained unmatched. The CDR3 consists of 17 residues. Germline V lookup: CDR1 LNHNV, CDR2 YYDKDF (reference sequence). The CDR3 here is CATSSREGVPSYNEQFF. CDR3 DNA: TGTGCCACCAGCAGCCGGGAGGGAGTTCCCTCCTACAATGAGCAGTTCTTC.